These 22 T cell receptor beta chains were sequenced from one sample in a study of molecular identifiers for immune sequencing clone quantification (dated 2018 in TCRdb). Library preparation was by PCR. Sequenced on an Illumina HiSeq 4000. TCRdb applied fastp at Q25 and MiXCR to the public reads, then kept only in-frame beta chains. Merged by CDR3 protein, the rows form single entries marked with the most common genes and DNA. The sample profile shows approximately 670,000 distinct CDR3 sequences; 20% of them were found once. Roughly 0.85% of the sample rests with the top ten. The sample consisted of naive CD8+ T cells from blood, with Jurkat cell RNA spiked in. This sample's cell subset or site label indicates: FACS-sorted CD8+CD4-CCR7+CD45RA+ naive T cells. The receptor set was obtained from a human donor in good health. Some libraries in this study had Jurkat cell RNA spiked in.

The gene calls are TRBV7-9 and TRBJ1-2, with 8 bases aligning to TRBD1. The CDR3 is made up of 13 amino acids. Losses at the gene ends were 3 bases for V and 8 bases for J; bases not matched to a gene: 5. The germline V gene has CDR1 SEHNR and CDR2 FQNEAQ (reference sequence). The CDR3 reads CASSLDRALGYTF. CDR3 nucleotides: TGTGCCAGCAGCTTGGACAGGGCGCTCGGCTACACCTTC.

This clonotype was counted only a few times. V usage is TRBV20-1 and J usage is TRBJ2-3, with a weak D call TRBD2 (6 bases). Germline V lookup: CDR1 DFQATT, CDR2 SNEGSKA (reference sequence). V dropped 5 bases and J dropped 2 bases, with 17 bases sitting between them. This CDR3 contains 15 residues. The CDR3 spells CSAGPSEIYTDTQYF. DNA of the CDR3: TGCAGTGCTGGGCCTAGCGAGATATACACAGATACGCAGTATTTT.

Many counts were recorded for this clonotype. The V gene is TRBV27, the J gene TRBJ2-7, with TRBD1 identical over 7 bases. Germline CDR1 reads MNHEY; CDR2 reads SMNVEV (reference sequence). The J segment lost 2 bases and the V segment lost 6 bases, leaving 4 bases of the junction unmatched. The CDR3 consists of 13 residues. CDR3 DNA: TGTGCCAGCAGACAGGGGCCTGCCTACGAGCAGTACTTC. It specifies CASRQGPAYEQYF.

The chain employs TRBV6-5 and TRBJ2-7; D is ambiguous. The germline V gene has CDR1 MNHEY and CDR2 SVGAGI. The CDR3 totals 14 residues. V was trimmed by 6 bases and J by 3 bases, leaving 15 bases between them. The CDR3 sequence is CASSYRAKDYEQYF. The CDR3 region has the DNA TGTGCCAGCAGCTACCGCGCTAAAGACTACGAGCAGTACTTC.

This clonotype was recorded many times. The chain combines TRBV15 with TRBJ1-5, with no clear D. V was trimmed by 1 base and J by 4 bases, leaving 8 bases between them. CDR1 and CDR2 from the germline V gene are LNHNV and YYDKDF (reference sequence). The CDR3 has 14 amino acids. CDR3: CATSRGTGNQPQHF. CDR3 DNA: TGTGCCACCAGCAGAGGGACGGGGAATCAGCCCCAGCATTTT.

As for this clonotype: Given a much more abundant clone one base away, this may be a read error. V and J are TRBV4-3 and TRBJ2-7; D remains unclear. Germline values: CDR1 LGHNA, CDR2 YSLEER. Trimming stripped 1 base from V and 0 bases from J, with 13 bases between. CDR3 length: 16 residues. The CDR3 region has the DNA TGCGCCAGCAGCCAAGTTTCAGGCCCTTACTCCTACGAGCAGTACTTC. Protein sequence: CASSQVSGPYSYEQYF.

At least ten counts were recorded for this clonotype. This chain links TRBV28 with TRBJ1-1, with 9 bases that match TRBD1. Trimming removed 6 bases from V and 7 bases from J; junction bases left unmatched: 12. Germline assignment: CDR1 MDHEN and CDR2 SYDVKM. The CDR3 consists of 15 residues. Here the CDR3 reads CASSLPGTGRSEAFF. CDR3 in DNA: TGTGCCAGCAGCCTACCCGGGACAGGGAGAAGTGAAGCTTTCTTT.

This clonotype was counted ten times or more. The V gene is TRBV30, the J gene TRBJ2-7, with unresolved D. V lost 0 bases and J lost 6, with 9 bases in between. The CDR3 totals 12 residues. The germline gives CDR1 GTSNPN, CDR2 SVGIG (reference sequence). CDR3 amino acids: CAWSVLGFEQYF. The CDR3 region has the DNA TGTGCCTGGAGTGTCCTTGGTTTCGAGCAGTACTTC.

Turning to this clonotype: A single base separates this from a much larger clone, so it may be a read error. This chain links TRBV7-9 with TRBJ2-7; D is tentatively TRBD1 or TRBD2 (6 bases each). Germline V lookup: CDR1 SEHNR, CDR2 FQNEAQ (reference sequence). The V gene lost 6 bases and the J gene lost 6 bases, with 18 bases spanning the gap. This CDR3 has 14 residues. This chain's CDR3 is CASRPLSRGGEQYF. For the CDR3, the DNA is TGTGCCAGCAGGCCCCTTTCCAGGGGAGGCGAGCAGTACTTC.

This clonotype was detected ten times or more. This chain uses TRBV12-3 or TRBV12-4 with TRBJ1-2; TRBD1 is a possible D gene (5 bases). This CDR3 spans 17 amino acids. Trimming pared 3 bases from V and 0 bases from J, leaving 17 bases between. The CDR3 region is CASSFPNHGQPNYGYTF. CDR3 in DNA: TGTGCCAGCAGTTTTCCAAATCATGGACAACCTAACTATGGCTACACCTTC.

With regard to this clonotype: The junction shows a germline mismatch at one end, possibly a read error. The J gene is TRBJ2-3, the V gene TRBV27, with D perhaps TRBD1 (5 bases). This CDR3 is 13 amino acids long. Per the germline V gene, CDR1 is MNHEY and CDR2 is SMNVEV (reference sequence). CDR3 DNA sequence: TGTGCCAGCAGTTCATTGGGCACAGGTACGCAGTATTTT. It yields the protein CASSSLGTGTQYF.

Notes on this clonotype: A much bigger clone sits one base away, suggesting this may be a read error. This chain connects TRBV10-3 to TRBJ1-2, with 7 bases matching TRBD1. CDR1 is ENHRY and CDR2 is SYGVKD in the germline V gene. This CDR3 contains 13 residues. CDR3 sequence reads: CAISPGGIYSYTF. CDR3 nucleotides: TGTGCCATCAGTCCAGGGGGTATCTATAGCTACACCTTC.

This clonotype was picked up many times. The rearrangement links TRBV12-3 or TRBV12-4 to TRBJ2-3; 11 bases fit TRBD2. V shed 6 bases and J 5 bases; nucleotides not matched to a gene: 4. The CDR3 has 14 residues. The CDR3, as DNA: TGTGCCAGCAGGCTAGCGGGGGGCCTAGATACGCAGTATTTT. As protein: CASRLAGGLDTQYF.

This clonotype came up many times. The rearrangement links TRBV4-1 to TRBJ2-5; D not resolved. Germline CDR1 reads MGHRA; CDR2 reads YSYEKL. The CDR3 covers 15 residues. Between the trimmed V and J ends, which lost 1 base and 0 bases, there was a span of 9 bases. CDR3 in amino acids: CASSQVPTYQETQYF. CDR3 sequence (DNA): TGCGCCAGCAGCCAAGTTCCCACGTACCAAGAGACCCAGTACTTC.

This clonotype has at least ten counts. The V gene is TRBV27, the J gene TRBJ2-7; no reliable D call. The V and J ends lost 3 bases and 4 bases respectively, with 10 bases between them. The CDR3 spans 13 residues. CDR1 is MNHEY, CDR2 SMNVEV, per germline (reference sequence). The CDR3 coding sequence is TGTGCCAGCAGTTTTGCCCTGGGGTACGAGCAGTACTTC. Its translation is CASSFALGYEQYF.

Concerning this clonotype itself: One end of the junction varies from germline; a read error may be responsible. In DNA form, the CDR3 reads TGTGCCAGCAGCCGAGGGGAAGCCTCCTCCTACGAGCAGCACTTC. Residues: CASSRGEASSYEQHF. The chain employs TRBV5-3 and TRBJ2-7; D may be TRBD1 or TRBD2 (5 bases each). TRBV5-3 is an ORF; its function is uncertain. The CDR3 spans 15 residues.

About this clonotype: One end of the junction is discordant with germline, which a read error may explain. The chain links TRBV9 to TRBJ2-5; perhaps D is TRBD1 or TRBD2 (5 bases each). The CDR3 has 14 residues. CDR1 SGDLS and CDR2 YYNGEE come from the germline V gene. CDR3 nucleotide sequence: TGTGCCAGCAGCCCCGGGGCAGGCCAAGAGACCCTGTACTTC. As protein: CASSPGAGQETLYF. Together with reference TRBV9 and TRBJ2-5, the CDR3 gives the full variable domain: DSGVTQTPKHLITATGQRVTLRCSPRSGDLSVYWYQQSLDQGLQFLIQYYNGEERAKGNILERFSAQQFPDLHSELNLSSLELGDSALYFCASSPGAGQETLYFGPGTRLLVL.

This clonotype was recorded many times. The rearrangement joins TRBV5-1 to TRBJ2-5; 9 bases map to TRBD1. The CDR3 has 15 residues. CDR1 is SGHRS and CDR2 is YFSETQ in the germline V gene. With V trimmed by 3 bases and J by 5 bases, 8 bases remained unmatched. The CDR3 DNA is TGCGCCAGCAGCTGGTTGACAGGGGGAGGGGAGACCCAGTACTTC. Translation: CASSWLTGGGETQYF.

Comments on this clonotype: A much larger clone lies one base from this, so it may be a read error. The rearrangement joins TRBV6-5 to TRBJ1-1; the D is unclear. CDR3 length equals 13 residues. V lost 5 bases and J lost 3, with 10 bases in between. Germline V gene data show CDR1 as MNHEY and CDR2 as SVGAGI. CDR3 loop: CASSDKVDTEAFF. The CDR3 DNA is TGTGCCAGCAGTGACAAGGTAGACACTGAAGCTTTCTTT.

The V call is TRBV28, the J call TRBJ2-7, with 8 bases lining up with TRBD2. CDR3 size: 13 residues. Germline CDR1 MDHEN, CDR2 SYDVKM. V was clipped by 2 bases and J by 6 bases; unmatched bases: 3. CDR3 loop: CASSLTSGGEQYF. For the CDR3, the DNA is TGTGCCAGCAGTTTAACTAGCGGAGGCGAGCAGTACTTC.

There are many counts of this clonotype. The chain joins TRBV29-1 to TRBJ2-2; D is ambiguous. Germline V gene sequence: CDR1 SQVTM, CDR2 ANQGSEA. V was trimmed by 3 bases and J by 1 base, leaving 6 bases between them. This CDR3 contains 13 residues. This CDR3 is CSVDWGNTGELFF. The DNA for the CDR3 is TGCAGCGTTGATTGGGGGAACACCGGGGAGCTGTTTTTT.

Regarding this clonotype: A much larger clone sits a single nucleotide away, making a read error possible. V is TRBV7-6 and J is TRBJ2-7; tentative D call: TRBD2 (6 bases). The CDR3 length is 13 residues. Germline CDR1 SGHVS, CDR2 FNYEAQ. In DNA form, the CDR3 reads TGTGCCAGCGGCTTAGTAGACGCGGGGGAGCAGTACTTC. Amino acid sequence: CASGLVDAGEQYF.